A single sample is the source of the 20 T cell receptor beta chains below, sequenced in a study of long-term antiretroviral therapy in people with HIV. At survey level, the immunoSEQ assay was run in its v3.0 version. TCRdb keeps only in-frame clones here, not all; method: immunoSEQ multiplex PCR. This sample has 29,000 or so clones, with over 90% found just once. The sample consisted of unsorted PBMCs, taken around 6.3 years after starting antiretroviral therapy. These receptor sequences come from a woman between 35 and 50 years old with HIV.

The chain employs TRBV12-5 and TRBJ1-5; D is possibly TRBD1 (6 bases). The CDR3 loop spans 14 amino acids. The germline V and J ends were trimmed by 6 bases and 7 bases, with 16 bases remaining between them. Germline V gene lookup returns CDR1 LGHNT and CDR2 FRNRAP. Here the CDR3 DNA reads TGTGCTAGTGGATGGAGGGGGGATGGGCAGCCCCAGCATTTT. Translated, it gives CASGWRGDGQPQHF.

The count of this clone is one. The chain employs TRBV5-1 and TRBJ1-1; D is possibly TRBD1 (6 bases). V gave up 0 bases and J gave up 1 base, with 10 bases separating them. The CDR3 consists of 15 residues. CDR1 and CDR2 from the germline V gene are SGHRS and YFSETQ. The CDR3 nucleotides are TGCGCCAGCAGCTTGGGGACAGTCACGAACACTGAAGCTTTCTTT. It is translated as CASSLGTVTNTEAFF.

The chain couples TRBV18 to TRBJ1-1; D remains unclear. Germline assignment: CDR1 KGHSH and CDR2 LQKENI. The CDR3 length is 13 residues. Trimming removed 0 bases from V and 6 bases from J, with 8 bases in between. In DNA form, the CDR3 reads TGTGCCAGCTCACCACCGAAAACCCCTGAAGCTTTCTTT. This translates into CASSPPKTPEAFF. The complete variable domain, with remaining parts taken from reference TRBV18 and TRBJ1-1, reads NAGVMQNPRHLVRRRGQEARLRCSPMKGHSHVYWYRQLPEEGLKFMVYLQKENIIDESGMPKERFSAEFPKEGPSILRIQQVVRGDSAAYFCASSPPKTPEAFFGQGTRLTVV.

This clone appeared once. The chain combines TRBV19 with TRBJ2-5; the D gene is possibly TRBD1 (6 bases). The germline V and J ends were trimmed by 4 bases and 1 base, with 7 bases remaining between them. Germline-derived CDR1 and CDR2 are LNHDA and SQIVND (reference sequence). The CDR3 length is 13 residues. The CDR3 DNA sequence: TGTGCCAGTAGTAGGGGGCTCCAAGAGACCCAGTACTTC. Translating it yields CASSRGLQETQYF.

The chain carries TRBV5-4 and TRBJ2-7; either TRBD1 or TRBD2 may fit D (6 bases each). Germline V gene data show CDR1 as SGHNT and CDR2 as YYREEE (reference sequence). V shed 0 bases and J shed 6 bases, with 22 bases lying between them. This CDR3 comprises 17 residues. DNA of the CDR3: TGTGCCAGCAGCTTGGGGGGGGCTGAGGGGTACGGGGTCGAGCAGTACTTC. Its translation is CASSLGGAEGYGVEQYF.

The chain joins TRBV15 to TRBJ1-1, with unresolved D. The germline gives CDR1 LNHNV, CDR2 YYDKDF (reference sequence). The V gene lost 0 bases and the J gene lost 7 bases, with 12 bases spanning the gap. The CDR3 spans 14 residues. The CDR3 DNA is TGTGCCACCAGCAGAGATAGTAAGGGCGTTGAAGCTTTCTTT. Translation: CATSRDSKGVEAFF. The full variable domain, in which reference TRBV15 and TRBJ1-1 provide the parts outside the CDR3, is DAMVIQNPRYQVTQFGKPVTLSCSQTLNHNVMYWYQQKSSQAPKLLFHYYDKDFNNEADTPDNFQSRRPNTSFCFLDIRSPGLGDTAMYLCATSRDSKGVEAFFGQGTRLTVV.

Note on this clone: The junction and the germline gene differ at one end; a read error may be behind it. The CDR3 DNA follows: TGTGCCAGCAGTGTGGACAGGGCTGGCCACACCTTC. Encoded protein: CASSVDRAGHTF. The genes are TRBV2 and TRBJ1-2; 8 bases align to TRBD1. Per germline, CDR1 SNHLY and CDR2 FYNNEI. The CDR3 covers 12 residues.

CDR3 coding DNA: TGTGCCAGCAGTTCCTCACACAAACAGCTTCGGGCGAATTACTCTGGAAACACCATATATTTT. Protein product: CASSSSHKQLRANYSGNTIYF. V gene TRBV27 combines with J gene TRBJ1-3; D remains ambiguous. The CDR3 spans 21 residues. V was shortened by 4 bases and J by 0 bases, with 28 bases between the two germline ends. Per germline, CDR1 MNHEY and CDR2 SMNVEV (reference sequence).

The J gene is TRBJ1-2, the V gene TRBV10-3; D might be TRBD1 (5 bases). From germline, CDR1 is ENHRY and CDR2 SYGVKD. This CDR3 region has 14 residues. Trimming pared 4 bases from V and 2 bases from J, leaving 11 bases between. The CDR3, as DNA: TGTGCCATCAGTGGTGGGGACGGAAACTATGGCTACACCTTC. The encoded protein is CAISGGDGNYGYTF.

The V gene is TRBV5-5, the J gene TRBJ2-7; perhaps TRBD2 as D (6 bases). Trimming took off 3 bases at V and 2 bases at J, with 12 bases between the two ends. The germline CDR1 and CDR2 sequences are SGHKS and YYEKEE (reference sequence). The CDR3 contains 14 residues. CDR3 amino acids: CASSSGTATYEQYF. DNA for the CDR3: TGTGCCAGCAGCTCCGGGACTGCCACCTACGAGCAGTACTTC.

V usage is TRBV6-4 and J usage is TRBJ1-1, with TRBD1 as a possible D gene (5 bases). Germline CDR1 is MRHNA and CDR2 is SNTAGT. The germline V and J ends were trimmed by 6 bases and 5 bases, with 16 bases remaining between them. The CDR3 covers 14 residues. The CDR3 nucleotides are TGTGCCAGCAGCCCTGATGAGGGGAGGACTGAAGCTTTCTTT. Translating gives CASSPDEGRTEAFF.

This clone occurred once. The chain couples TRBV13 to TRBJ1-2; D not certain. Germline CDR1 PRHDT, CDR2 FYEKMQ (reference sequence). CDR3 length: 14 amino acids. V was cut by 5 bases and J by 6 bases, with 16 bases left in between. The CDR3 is CASSRRGENHGYTF. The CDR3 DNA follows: TGTGCCAGCAGCCGCCGCGGTGAAAATCATGGCTACACCTTC.

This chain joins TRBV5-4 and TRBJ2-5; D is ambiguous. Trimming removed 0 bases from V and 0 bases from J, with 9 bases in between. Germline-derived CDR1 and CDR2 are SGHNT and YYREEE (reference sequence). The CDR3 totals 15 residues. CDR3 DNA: TGTGCCAGCAGCTTGGGGTCAACGAACCAAGAGACCCAGTACTTC. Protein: CASSLGSTNQETQYF.

The CDR3 bases are TGTGCCAGTAGTAAGGACAGGGCATCGGATCAGCCCCAGCATTTT. It is translated as CASSKDRASDQPQHF. The genes are TRBV19 and TRBJ1-5; 8 bases match TRBD1. This CDR3 region has 15 residues. Germline V gene sequence: CDR1 LNHDA, CDR2 SQIVND (reference sequence). The V segment lost 4 bases and the J segment 5 bases; nucleotides outside the gene matches: 7.

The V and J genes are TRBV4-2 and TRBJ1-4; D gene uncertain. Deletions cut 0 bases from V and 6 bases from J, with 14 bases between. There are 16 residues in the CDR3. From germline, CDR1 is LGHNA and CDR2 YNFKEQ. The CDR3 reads CASSQDPGGPYEKLFF. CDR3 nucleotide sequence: TGTGCCAGCAGCCAAGATCCAGGAGGCCCCTATGAAAAACTGTTTTTT.

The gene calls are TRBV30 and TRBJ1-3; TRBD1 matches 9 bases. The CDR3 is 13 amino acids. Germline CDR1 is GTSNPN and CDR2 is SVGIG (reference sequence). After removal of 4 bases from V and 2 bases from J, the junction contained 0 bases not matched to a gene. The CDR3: CAWNRGPGNTIYF. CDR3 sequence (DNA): TGTGCCTGGAACAGGGGGCCTGGAAACACCATATATTTT. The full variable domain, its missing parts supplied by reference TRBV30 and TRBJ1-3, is SQTIHQWPATLVQPVGSPLSLECTVEGTSNPNLYWYRQAAGRGLQLLFYSVGIGQISSEVPQNLSASRPQDRQFILSSKKLLLSDSGFYLCAWNRGPGNTIYFGEGSWLTVV.

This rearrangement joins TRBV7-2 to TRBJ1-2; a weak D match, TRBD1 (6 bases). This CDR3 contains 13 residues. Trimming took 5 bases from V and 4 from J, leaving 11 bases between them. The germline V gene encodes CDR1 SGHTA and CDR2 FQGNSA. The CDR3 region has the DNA TGTGCCAGCAGCACCCGACAGGTCTATGGCTACACCTTC. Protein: CASSTRQVYGYTF. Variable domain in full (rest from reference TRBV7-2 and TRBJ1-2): GAGVSQSPSNKVTEKGKDVELRCDPISGHTALYWYRQSLGQGLEFLIYFQGNSAPDKSGLPSDRFSAERTGGSVSTLTIQRTQQEDSAVYLCASSTRQVYGYTFGSGTRLTVV.

Here the CDR3 reads CASSQTNTEAFF. The CDR3 region has the DNA TGTGCCAGCAGCCAGACGAACACTGAAGCTTTCTTT. J is TRBJ1-1 and V is TRBV7-9; D unclear. Trimming cost V 5 bases and J 1 base, with 5 bases left between them. Germline values: CDR1 SEHNR, CDR2 FQNEAQ (reference sequence). This CDR3 has 12 residues.

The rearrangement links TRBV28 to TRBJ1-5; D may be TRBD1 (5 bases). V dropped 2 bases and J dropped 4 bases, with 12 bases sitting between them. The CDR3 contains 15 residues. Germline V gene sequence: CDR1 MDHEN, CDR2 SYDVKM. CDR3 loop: CASSLGGMANQPQHF. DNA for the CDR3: TGTGCCAGCAGTTTAGGGGGAATGGCAAATCAGCCCCAGCATTTT.

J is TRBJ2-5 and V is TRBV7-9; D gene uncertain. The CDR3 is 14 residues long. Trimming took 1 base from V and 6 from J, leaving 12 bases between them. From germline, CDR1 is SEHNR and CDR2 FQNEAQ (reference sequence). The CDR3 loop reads CASSLDNGPQTQYF. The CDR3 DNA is TGTGCCAGCAGCTTAGACAATGGCCCACAGACCCAGTACTTC.